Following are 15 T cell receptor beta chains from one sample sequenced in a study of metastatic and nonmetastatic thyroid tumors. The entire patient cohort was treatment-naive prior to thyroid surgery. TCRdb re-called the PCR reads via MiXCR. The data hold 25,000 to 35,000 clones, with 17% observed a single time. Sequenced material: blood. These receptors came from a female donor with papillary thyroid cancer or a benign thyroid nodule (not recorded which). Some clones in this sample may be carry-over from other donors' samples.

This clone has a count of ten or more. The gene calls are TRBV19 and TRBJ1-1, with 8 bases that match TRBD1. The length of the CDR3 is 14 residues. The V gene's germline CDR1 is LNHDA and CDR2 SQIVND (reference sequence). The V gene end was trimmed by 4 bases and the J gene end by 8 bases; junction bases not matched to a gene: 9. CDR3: CASSTDRGNSEAFF. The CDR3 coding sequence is TGTGCCAGTAGTACCGACAGGGGTAATAGCGAAGCTTTCTTT.

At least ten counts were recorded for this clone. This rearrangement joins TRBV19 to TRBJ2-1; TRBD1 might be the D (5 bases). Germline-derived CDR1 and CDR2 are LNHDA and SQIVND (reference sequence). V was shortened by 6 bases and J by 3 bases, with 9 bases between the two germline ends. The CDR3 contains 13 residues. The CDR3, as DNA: TGTGCCAGTAGGGACACAATCTACAATGAGCAGTTCTTC. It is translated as CASRDTIYNEQFF.

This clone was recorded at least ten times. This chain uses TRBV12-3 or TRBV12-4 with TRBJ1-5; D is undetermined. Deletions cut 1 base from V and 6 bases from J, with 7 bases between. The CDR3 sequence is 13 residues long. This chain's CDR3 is CASSLGGSQPQHF. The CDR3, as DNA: TGTGCCAGCAGTTTAGGGGGTAGTCAGCCCCAGCATTTT.

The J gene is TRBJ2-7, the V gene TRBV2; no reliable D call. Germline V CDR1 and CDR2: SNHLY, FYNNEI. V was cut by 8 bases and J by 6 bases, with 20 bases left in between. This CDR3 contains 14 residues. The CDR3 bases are TGTGCCAGCCTTTCAGTGGGCGCAATGGGCGAGCAGTACTTC. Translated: CASLSVGAMGEQYF. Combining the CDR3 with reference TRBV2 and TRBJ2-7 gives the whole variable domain EPEVTQTPSHQVTQMGQEVILRCVPISNHLYFYWYRQILGQKVEFLVSFYNNEISEKSEIFDDQFSVERPDGSNFTLKIRSTKLEDSAMYFCASLSVGAMGEQYFGPGTRLTVT.

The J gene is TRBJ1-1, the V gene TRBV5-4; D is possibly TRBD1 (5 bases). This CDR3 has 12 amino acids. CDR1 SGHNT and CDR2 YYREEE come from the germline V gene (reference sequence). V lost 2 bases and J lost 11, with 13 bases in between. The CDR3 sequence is CASSFGREGAFF. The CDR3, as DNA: TGTGCCAGCAGCTTTGGAAGGGAGGGGGCTTTCTTT.

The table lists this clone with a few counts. CDR3 region: CASSGAGLGDYEQYF. The DNA of the CDR3 is TGTGCCAGCAGTGGTGCGGGACTAGGCGATTACGAGCAGTACTTC. The chain has TRBV6-1 and TRBJ2-7, with 8 bases that match TRBD2. With V trimmed by 4 bases and J by 4 bases, 9 bases remained unmatched. The CDR3 spans 15 residues. CDR1 is MNHNS and CDR2 is SASEGT in the germline V gene.

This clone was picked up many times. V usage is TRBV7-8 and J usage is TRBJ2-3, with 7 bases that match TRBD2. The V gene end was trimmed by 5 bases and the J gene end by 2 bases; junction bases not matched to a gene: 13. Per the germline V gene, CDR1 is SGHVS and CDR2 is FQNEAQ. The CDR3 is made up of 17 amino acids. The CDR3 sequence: CASSRRGAGELTDTQYF. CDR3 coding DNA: TGTGCCAGCAGCCGAAGAGGCGCGGGAGAACTCACAGATACGCAGTATTTT.

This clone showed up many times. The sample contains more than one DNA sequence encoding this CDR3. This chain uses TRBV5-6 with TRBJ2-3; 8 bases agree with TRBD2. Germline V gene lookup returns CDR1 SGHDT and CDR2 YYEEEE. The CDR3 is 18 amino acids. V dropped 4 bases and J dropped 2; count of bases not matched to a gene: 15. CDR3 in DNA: TGTGCCAGCAGCCCGCGCGAGTTGTTGCGGGGGGCCACAGATACGCAGTATTTT. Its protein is CASSPRELLRGATDTQYF.

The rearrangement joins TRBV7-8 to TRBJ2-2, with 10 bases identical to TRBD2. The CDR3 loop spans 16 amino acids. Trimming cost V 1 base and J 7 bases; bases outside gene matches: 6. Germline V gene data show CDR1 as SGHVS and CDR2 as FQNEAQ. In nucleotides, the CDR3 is TGTGCCAGCAGCTTAGTTACTAGCGGGGCTTTCGGGGAGCTGTTTTTT. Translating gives CASSLVTSGAFGELFF.

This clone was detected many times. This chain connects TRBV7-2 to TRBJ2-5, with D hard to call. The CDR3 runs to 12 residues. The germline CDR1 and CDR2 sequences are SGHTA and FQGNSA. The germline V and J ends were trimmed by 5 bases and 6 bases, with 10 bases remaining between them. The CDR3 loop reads CASSIGRQTQYF. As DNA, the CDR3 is TGTGCCAGCAGCATAGGAAGGCAGACCCAGTACTTC.

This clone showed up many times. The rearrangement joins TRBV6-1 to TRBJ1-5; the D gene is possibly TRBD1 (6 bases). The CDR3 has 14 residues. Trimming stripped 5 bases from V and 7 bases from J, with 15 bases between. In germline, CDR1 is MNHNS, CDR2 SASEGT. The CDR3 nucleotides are TGTGCCAGCAGTTATCAGACAGGAAAACAGCCCCAGCATTTT. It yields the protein CASSYQTGKQPQHF.

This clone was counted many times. CDR3 loop: CASSLVGGAFGKDTQYF. CDR3 nucleotides: TGCGCCAGCAGCTTGGTTGGAGGGGCATTTGGGAAAGATACGCAGTATTTT. This chain connects TRBV5-1 to TRBJ2-3; D is perhaps TRBD2 (6 bases). V was cut by 0 bases and J by 5 bases, with 19 bases left in between. This CDR3 is built from 17 residues. Germline V gene data show CDR1 as SGHRS and CDR2 as YFSETQ.

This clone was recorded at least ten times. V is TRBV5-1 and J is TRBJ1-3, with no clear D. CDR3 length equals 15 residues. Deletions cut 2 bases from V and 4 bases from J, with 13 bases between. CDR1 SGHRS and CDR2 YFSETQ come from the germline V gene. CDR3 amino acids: CASSLFSGAGNTIYF. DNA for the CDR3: TGCGCCAGCAGCTTATTTTCGGGTGCGGGAAACACCATATATTTT.

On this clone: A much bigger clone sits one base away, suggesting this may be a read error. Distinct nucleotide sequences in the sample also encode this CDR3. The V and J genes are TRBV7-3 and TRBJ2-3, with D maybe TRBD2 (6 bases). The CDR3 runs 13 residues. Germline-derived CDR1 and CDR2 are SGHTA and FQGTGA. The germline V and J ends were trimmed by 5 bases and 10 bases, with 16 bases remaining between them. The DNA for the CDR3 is TGTGCCAGCAGCGCCGCTGGGGGGTCCGCGCAGTATTTT. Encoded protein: CASSAAGGSAQYF.

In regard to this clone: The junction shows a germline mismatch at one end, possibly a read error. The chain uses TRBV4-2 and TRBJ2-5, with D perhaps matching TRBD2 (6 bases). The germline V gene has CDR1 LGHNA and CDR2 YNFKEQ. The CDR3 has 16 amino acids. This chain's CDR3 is CVSSQGSGSYQDTQYF. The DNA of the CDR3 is TGTGTCAGCAGCCAAGGTAGCGGATCATACCAAGATACCCAGTACTTC.